These 28 T cell receptor beta chains came from one sample sequenced in a study of blood T cell repertoires in COVID-19. TCRdb's table, derived via immunoSEQ multiplex PCR, lists solely in-frame clones and lacks some. This sample carries tens of thousands of clones, about 63% of them seen once, and the ten largest clones take just under 9%. Sequences were obtained from peripheral blood. These receptors were taken from a woman aged 65 to 85 with acute or convalescent COVID-19.

The chain carries TRBV20-1 and TRBJ1-2, with 7 nucleotides matching TRBD1. The V gene end was trimmed by 3 bases and the J gene end by 5 bases; junction bases not matched to a gene: 6. CDR3 length equals 13 residues. Per the germline V gene, CDR1 is DFQATT and CDR2 is SNEGSKA (reference sequence). The chain's CDR3 is CSASIQGGYGYTF. CDR3 in DNA: TGCAGTGCTAGTATTCAGGGGGGTTATGGCTACACCTTC.

The chain employs TRBV27 and TRBJ1-2; 8 positions match TRBD1. The length of the CDR3 is 16 residues. The germline V gene has CDR1 MNHEY and CDR2 SMNVEV (reference sequence). Unmatched junction bases numbered 12, after V lost 5 bases and J lost 4 bases. The CDR3 nucleotides read TGTGCCAGCAGTGCCCAAAACAGGGGGGGGTTCTATGGCTACACCTTC. Protein product: CASSAQNRGGFYGYTF.

The chain is built from TRBV28 and TRBJ1-2, with unresolved D. The CDR3 has 13 residues. Germline CDR1 and CDR2: MDHEN and SYDVKM. Trimming left V 6 bases short and J 4 bases short, with 12 bases between. The CDR3, as DNA: TGTGCCAGCAGGTGCCCCGAGTGCTATGGCTACACCTTC. Translated: CASRCPECYGYTF.

This clone has a handful of counts. Additional DNA sequences in this sample encode the identical CDR3. V usage is TRBV19 and J usage is TRBJ1-6; D is uncertain. V lost 5 bases and J lost 9, with 11 bases in between. The CDR3 totals 13 residues. Germline lookup yields CDR1 LNHDA and CDR2 SQIVND (reference sequence). Here the CDR3 DNA reads TGTGCCAGTAGTGCCCCAGGTGTTTCACCCCTCCACTTT. Its protein product is CASSAPGVSPLHF.

V gene TRBV19 combines with J gene TRBJ2-2; D might be TRBD1 (6 bases). The CDR3 extends over 16 amino acids. Trimming took 5 bases from V and 2 from J, leaving 15 bases between them. Germline V gives CDR1 LNHDA, CDR2 SQIVND (reference sequence). The CDR3 bases are TGTGCCAGTAGTCCCCGGACAGCCAAAAACACCGGGGAGCTGTTTTTT. It translates to CASSPRTAKNTGELFF. Full variable domain (missing parts from reference TRBV19 and TRBJ2-2): DGGITQSPKYLFRKEGQNVTLSCEQNLNHDAMYWYRQDPGQGLRLIYYSQIVNDFQKGDIAEGYSVSREKKESFPLTVTSAQKNPTAFYLCASSPRTAKNTGELFFGEGSRLTVL.

The gene calls are TRBV2 and TRBJ1-4; 7 nucleotides align to TRBD1. The CDR3 contains 16 residues. The junction had 5 bases not matched to a gene; V was cut back by 4 bases and J by 0 bases. Germline V gene lookup returns CDR1 SNHLY and CDR2 FYNNEI. CDR3 coding DNA: TGTGCCAGCAGTGTCCGGGACAGTTCAACTAATGAAAAACTGTTTTTT. The encoded protein is CASSVRDSSTNEKLFF. The whole variable domain, filled in from reference TRBV2 and TRBJ1-4, reads EPEVTQTPSHQVTQMGQEVILRCVPISNHLYFYWYRQILGQKVEFLVSFYNNEISEKSEIFDDQFSVERPDGSNFTLKIRSTKLEDSAMYFCASSVRDSSTNEKLFFGSGTQLSVL.

This clone was seen a handful of times. CDR3 DNA: TGTGCCAGCAGCTTAGATCCCCGACAGCCTTACGAGCAGTACTTC. It specifies CASSLDPRQPYEQYF. The V and J genes are TRBV11-3 and TRBJ2-7, with D possibly TRBD1 on 5 matching bases. V dropped 0 bases and J dropped 4 bases, with 13 bases sitting between them. CDR3 size: 15 residues. Germline CDR1 SGHNT, CDR2 YENEEA. Supplemented by reference TRBV11-3 and TRBJ2-7, the full variable domain reads EAGVVQSPRYKIIEKKQPVAFWCNPISGHNTLYWYLQNLGQGPELLIRYENEEAVDDSQLPKDRFSAERLKGVDSTLKIQPAELGDSAVYLCASSLDPRQPYEQYFGPGTRLTVT.

DNA for the CDR3: TGCGCCAGCAGTCAATCGCGGCGAGTTAGGAGCTCCTACGAGCAGTACTTC. Encoded protein: CASSQSRRVRSSYEQYF. The gene calls are TRBV23-1 and TRBJ2-7; D uncertain. TRBV23-1 is recorded as an ORF, its role being uncertain. V was shortened by 0 bases and J by 0 bases, with 15 bases between the two germline ends. This CDR3 has 17 amino acids.

The chain couples TRBV6-2 or TRBV6-3 to TRBJ1-4, with 10 bases identical to TRBD1. This CDR3 is 19 amino acids long. The trim removed 6 bases at V and 8 bases at J, leaving 21 bases unmatched. In germline, CDR1 is MNHEY, CDR2 SVGEGT. CDR3 nucleotide sequence: TGTGCCAGCAGCTATTTCGTCCCCCTGACAGGGGGCGTCCGGGAAAAACTGTTTTTT. Its translation: CASSYFVPLTGGVREKLFF.

CDR3 in DNA: TGTGCCAGCAGTGAACGCGGCCGAGAAGGGGGTGGTGGCTACACCTTC. It translates to CASSERGREGGGGYTF. The rearrangement links TRBV6-1 to TRBJ1-2, with a weak D call TRBD1 (6 bases). The germline V gene has CDR1 MNHNS and CDR2 SASEGT. CDR3 length equals 16 residues. V lost 2 bases, J lost 7 bases, and 20 bases lay in between.

The rearrangement joins TRBV5-1 to TRBJ2-7; D may be TRBD1 (6 bases). The CDR3 contains 13 residues. V lost 3 bases and J 2 bases, leaving 9 bases between the germline ends. Germline CDR1 reads SGHRS; CDR2 reads YFSETQ. The CDR3 sequence is CASSWGQTYEQYF. CDR3 DNA sequence: TGCGCCAGCAGCTGGGGACAAACCTACGAGCAGTACTTC.

The CDR3 loop is CASSSASGQVRYEQYF. As DNA, the CDR3 is TGTGCCAGCAGTTCGGCCTCCGGACAGGTCAGGTACGAGCAGTACTTC. The rearrangement joins TRBV27 to TRBJ2-7; 7 bases are shared with TRBD1. The V gene end was trimmed by 4 bases and the J gene end by 4 bases; junction bases not matched to a gene: 13. CDR3 length: 16 amino acids. Germline CDR1 MNHEY, CDR2 SMNVEV (reference sequence).

In this sample, this clone turned up a few times. The chain uses TRBV7-8 and TRBJ2-3, with 7 bases that match TRBD1. CDR3 size: 17 residues. V lost 4 bases, J lost 0 bases, and 10 bases stayed unmatched. Germline CDR1 is SGHVS and CDR2 is FQNEAQ. In nucleotides, the CDR3 is TGTGCCAGCAGCTCGCTACCGAACAGGGGTAGCACAGATACGCAGTATTTT. Its translation: CASSSLPNRGSTDTQYF.

V is TRBV19 and J is TRBJ2-3; 9 bases agree with TRBD1. Germline V gene data show CDR1 as LNHDA and CDR2 as SQIVND (reference sequence). The J segment lost 2 bases and the V segment lost 3 bases, leaving 6 bases of the junction unmatched. CDR3 length: 16 residues. CDR3 loop: CASSMDRGWDTDTQYF. The CDR3 DNA reads TGTGCCAGTAGTATGGACAGGGGATGGGACACAGATACGCAGTATTTT.

This clone has just a few counts. V is TRBV11-2 and J is TRBJ2-1; 9 nucleotides match TRBD2. CDR3 size: 13 residues. Germline loops: CDR1 SGHAT, CDR2 FQNNGV. The junction had 5 bases not matched to a gene; V was cut back by 2 bases and J by 12 bases. CDR3 protein: CASSLKREEWQFF. The CDR3 DNA is TGTGCCAGCAGCTTAAAGCGGGAGGAATGGCAGTTCTTC. The variable domain in full, with the rest retrieved from reference TRBV11-2 and TRBJ2-1, is EAGVAQSPRYKIIEKRQSVAFWCNPISGHATLYWYQQILGQGPKLLIQFQNNGVVDDSQLPKDRFSAERLKGVDSTLKIQPAKLEDSAVYLCASSLKREEWQFFGPGTRLTVL.

This chain links TRBV18 with TRBJ1-2; 8 bases are shared with TRBD1. This CDR3 has 14 amino acids. The germline gives CDR1 KGHSH, CDR2 LQKENI. The junction had 8 bases not matched to a gene; V was cut back by 6 bases and J by 5 bases. The CDR3 here is CASSRGQEAYGYTF. DNA of the CDR3: TGTGCCAGCTCCCGGGGACAGGAAGCGTATGGCTACACCTTC.

The chain is built from TRBV6-2 or TRBV6-3 and TRBJ1-2; TRBD1 might be the D (6 bases). Trimming removed 5 bases from V and 0 bases from J, with 16 bases in between. CDR3 length: 16 amino acids. Germline V lookup: CDR1 MNHEY, CDR2 SVGEGT. The CDR3 DNA follows: TGTGCCAGCAGTGAGGACAGTCGGTTCGCTAACTATGGCTACACCTTC. Protein sequence: CASSEDSRFANYGYTF.

V usage is TRBV3-1 (or the pseudogene TRBV3-2) and J usage is TRBJ2-1; D possibly corresponds to TRBD2 (5 bases). Between the trimmed V and J ends, which lost 5 bases and 14 bases, there was a span of 16 bases. The CDR3 is 12 residues long. CDR1 is LGHDT, CDR2 YNNKEL, per germline (reference sequence). For the CDR3, the DNA is TGTGCCAGCAGCTCCTCCCAGACTAAGAAGTTCTTC. Amino acid sequence: CASSSSQTKKFF.

The chain carries TRBV6-1 and TRBJ1-5, with D unresolved. Looked up from germline, CDR1 is MNHNS and CDR2 is SASEGT. The CDR3 contains 14 residues. V gave up 2 bases and J gave up 0 bases, with 5 bases separating them. CDR3 sequence (DNA): TGTGCCAGCAGTGAACAGGATAGCAATCAGCCCCAGCATTTT. Translation: CASSEQDSNQPQHF.

This sequence joins TRBV28 and TRBJ1-2; 9 bases fit TRBD1. The V gene end was trimmed by 6 bases and the J gene end by 8 bases; junction bases not matched to a gene: 16. The CDR3 contains 16 residues. Germline loops: CDR1 MDHEN, CDR2 SYDVKM. In DNA form, the CDR3 reads TGTGCCAGCAGGGCACCGGGACAGGGTGTATTAGAAGGCTACACCTTC. Protein product: CASRAPGQGVLEGYTF.

This clone appeared a single time. This chain connects TRBV18 to TRBJ1-1; 8 nucleotides align to TRBD1. The trim removed 4 bases at V and 1 base at J, leaving 5 bases unmatched. Looked up from germline, CDR1 is KGHSH and CDR2 is LQKENI. The CDR3 covers 15 residues. The CDR3 reads CASSLGQGGNTEAFF. The CDR3 coding sequence is TGTGCCAGCTCACTTGGACAGGGCGGGAACACTGAAGCTTTCTTT.

The rearrangement joins TRBV4-1 to TRBJ1-6; maybe TRBD1 (6 bases). CDR3 length equals 15 residues. V shed 4 bases and J shed 4 bases, with 11 bases lying between them. Germline assignment: CDR1 MGHRA and CDR2 YSYEKL. DNA for the CDR3: TGCGCCAGCAGCCGCGACAGGAATTATAATTCACCCCTCCACTTT. Translating gives CASSRDRNYNSPLHF.

In its sample, this clone was seen once. The V and J genes are TRBV2 and TRBJ1-5; 8 nucleotides align to TRBD1. The CDR3 runs to 15 residues. Per the germline V gene, CDR1 is SNHLY and CDR2 is FYNNEI. V gave up 4 bases and J gave up 8 bases; unmatched junction bases: 10. The DNA of the CDR3 is TGTGCCAGCAGTGTAGTCGGACAGGGATCGGAGCCCCAGCATTTT. It codes for CASSVVGQGSEPQHF. Based on the CDR3 plus reference TRBV2 and TRBJ1-5, the full variable domain is EPEVTQTPSHQVTQMGQEVILRCVPISNHLYFYWYRQILGQKVEFLVSFYNNEISEKSEIFDDQFSVERPDGSNFTLKIRSTKLEDSAMYFCASSVVGQGSEPQHFGDGTRLSIL.

The chain carries TRBV7-9 and TRBJ1-1, with D tentatively TRBD1 (6 bases). Germline V CDR1 and CDR2: SEHNR, FQNEAQ (reference sequence). Trimming pared 3 bases from V and 4 bases from J, leaving 12 bases between. This CDR3 is 14 amino acids long. CDR3 DNA: TGTGCCAGCAGCTTTGGTGCAGGGGCCACTGAAGCTTTCTTT. It specifies CASSFGAGATEAFF. Full variable domain (outside the CDR3, taken from reference TRBV7-9 and TRBJ1-1): DTGVSQNPRHKITKRGQNVTFRCDPISEHNRLYWYRQTLGQGPEFLTYFQNEAQLEKSRLLSDRFSAERPKGSFSTLEIQRTEQGDSAMYLCASSFGAGATEAFFGQGTRLTVV.

Sample share makes this clone medium-sized. The chain links TRBV6-5 to TRBJ1-1; D gene uncertain. The CDR3 is made up of 14 amino acids. In germline, CDR1 is MNHEY, CDR2 SVGAGI. V lost 7 bases and J 4 bases, leaving 16 bases between the germline ends. Here the CDR3 DNA reads TGTGCCAGCAAGGAGTGGCCTGGAGGCACTGAAGCTTTCTTT. It specifies CASKEWPGGTEAFF.

The chain recombines TRBV7-9 with TRBJ2-3, with 12 nucleotides matching TRBD2. Germline CDR1 SEHNR, CDR2 FQNEAQ (reference sequence). V lost 2 bases and J lost 5; bases outside the gene matches: 5. This CDR3 comprises 16 residues. The CDR3 DNA sequence: TGTGCCAGCAGCTTACTAGCGGGAGGGCCCGGAGATACGCAGTATTTT. Encoded protein: CASSLLAGGPGDTQYF.

The chain joins TRBV3-1 (or the pseudogene TRBV3-2) to TRBJ2-7; 8 positions agree with TRBD1. V shed 1 base and J 3 bases; nucleotides not matched to a gene: 2. Per the germline V gene, CDR1 is LGHDT and CDR2 is YNNKEL (reference sequence). The CDR3 has 14 amino acids. CDR3 DNA sequence: TGTGCCAGCAGCCAAGGGACAGGGTACTACGAGCAGTACTTC. Translation: CASSQGTGYYEQYF.

The chain has TRBV4-1 and TRBJ1-1, with 7 bases lining up with TRBD1. CDR1 is MGHRA, CDR2 YSYEKL, per germline. The CDR3 extends over 15 amino acids. V was clipped by 3 bases and J by 1 base; unmatched bases: 5. CDR3 protein: CASSHPTGQNTEAFF. CDR3 nucleotides: TGCGCCAGCAGCCATCCGACAGGGCAGAACACTGAAGCTTTCTTT.